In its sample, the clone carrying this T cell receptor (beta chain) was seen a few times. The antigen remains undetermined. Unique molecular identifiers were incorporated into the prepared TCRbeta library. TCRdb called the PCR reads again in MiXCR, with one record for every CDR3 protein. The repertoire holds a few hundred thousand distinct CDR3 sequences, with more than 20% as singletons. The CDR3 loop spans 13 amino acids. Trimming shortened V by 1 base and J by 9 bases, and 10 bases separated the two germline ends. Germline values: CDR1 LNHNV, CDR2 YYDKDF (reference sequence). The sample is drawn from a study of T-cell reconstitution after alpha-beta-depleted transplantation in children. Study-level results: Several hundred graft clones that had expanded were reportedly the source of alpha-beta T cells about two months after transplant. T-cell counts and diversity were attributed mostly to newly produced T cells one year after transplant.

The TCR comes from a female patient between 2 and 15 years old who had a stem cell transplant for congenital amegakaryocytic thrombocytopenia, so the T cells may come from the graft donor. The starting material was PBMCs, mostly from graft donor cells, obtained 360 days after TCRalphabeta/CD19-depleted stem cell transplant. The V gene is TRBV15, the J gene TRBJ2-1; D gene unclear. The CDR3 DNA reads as TGTGCCACCAGCAGAGTGAGTTTAGTTGAGCAGTTCTTC. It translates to CATSRVSLVEQFF.